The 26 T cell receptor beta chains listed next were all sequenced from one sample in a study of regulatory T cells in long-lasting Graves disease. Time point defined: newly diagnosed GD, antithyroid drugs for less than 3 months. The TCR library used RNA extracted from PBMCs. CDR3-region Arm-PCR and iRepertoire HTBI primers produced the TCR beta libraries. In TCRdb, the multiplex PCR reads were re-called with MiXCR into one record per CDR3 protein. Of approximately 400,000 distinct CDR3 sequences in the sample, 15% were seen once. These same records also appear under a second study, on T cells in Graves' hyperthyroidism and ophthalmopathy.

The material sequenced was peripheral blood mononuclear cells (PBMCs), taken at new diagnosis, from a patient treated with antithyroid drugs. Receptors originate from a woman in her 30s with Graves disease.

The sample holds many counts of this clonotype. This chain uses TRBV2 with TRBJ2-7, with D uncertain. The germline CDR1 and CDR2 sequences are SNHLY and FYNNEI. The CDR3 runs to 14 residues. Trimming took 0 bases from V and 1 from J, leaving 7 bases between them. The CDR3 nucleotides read TGTGCCAGCAGTGAAGCAACATTATCCTACGAGCAGTACTTC. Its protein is CASSEATLSYEQYF. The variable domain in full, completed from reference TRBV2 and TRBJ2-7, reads EPEVTQTPSHQVTQMGQEVILRCVPISNHLYFYWYRQILGQKVEFLVSFYNNEISEKSEIFDDQFSVERPDGSNFTLKIRSTKLEDSAMYFCASSEATLSYEQYFGPGTRLTVT.

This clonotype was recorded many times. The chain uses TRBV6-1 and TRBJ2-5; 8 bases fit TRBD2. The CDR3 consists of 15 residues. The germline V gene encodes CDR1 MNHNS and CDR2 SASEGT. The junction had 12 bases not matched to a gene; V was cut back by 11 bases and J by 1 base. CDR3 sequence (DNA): TGTGCCGGAAGTGCTCTAGCGGGTAGCCAAGAGACCCAGTACTTC. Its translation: CAGSALAGSQETQYF.

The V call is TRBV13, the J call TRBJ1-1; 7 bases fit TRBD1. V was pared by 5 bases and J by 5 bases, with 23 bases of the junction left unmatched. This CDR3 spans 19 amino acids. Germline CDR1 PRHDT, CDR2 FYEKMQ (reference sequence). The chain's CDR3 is CASSTFTLRQGGVGTEAFF. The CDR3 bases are TGTGCCAGCAGCACGTTCACCCTACGACAGGGTGGGGTGGGTACTGAAGCTTTCTTT.

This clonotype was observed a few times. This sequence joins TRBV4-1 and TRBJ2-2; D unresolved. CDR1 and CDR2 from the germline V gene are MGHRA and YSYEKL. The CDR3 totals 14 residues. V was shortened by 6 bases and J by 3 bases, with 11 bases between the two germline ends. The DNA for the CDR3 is TGCGCCAGCAGTCTGACTTACTACACCGGGGAGCTGTTTTTT. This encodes CASSLTYYTGELFF.

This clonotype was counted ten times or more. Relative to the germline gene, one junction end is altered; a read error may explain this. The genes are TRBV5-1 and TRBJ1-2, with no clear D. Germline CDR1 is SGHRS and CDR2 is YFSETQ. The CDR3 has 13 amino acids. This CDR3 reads CASSLVANYGYTF. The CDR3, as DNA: TGTGCCAGCAGCTTAGTGGCTAACTATGGCTACACCTTC.

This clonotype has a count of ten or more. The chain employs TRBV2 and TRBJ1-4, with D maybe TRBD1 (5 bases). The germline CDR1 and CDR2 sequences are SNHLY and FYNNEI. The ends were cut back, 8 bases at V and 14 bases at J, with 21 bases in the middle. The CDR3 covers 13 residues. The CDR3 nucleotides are TGTGCCAGCTGGAGGGGACGAGCACCCGGGCTGTTTTTT. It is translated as CASWRGRAPGLFF.

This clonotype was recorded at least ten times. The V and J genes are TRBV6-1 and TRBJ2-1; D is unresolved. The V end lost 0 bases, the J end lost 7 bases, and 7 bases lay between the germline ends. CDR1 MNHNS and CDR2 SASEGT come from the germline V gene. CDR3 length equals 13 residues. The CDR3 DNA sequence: TGTGCCAGCAGTGAAGCCGAGATGAATGAGCAGTTCTTC. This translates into CASSEAEMNEQFF.

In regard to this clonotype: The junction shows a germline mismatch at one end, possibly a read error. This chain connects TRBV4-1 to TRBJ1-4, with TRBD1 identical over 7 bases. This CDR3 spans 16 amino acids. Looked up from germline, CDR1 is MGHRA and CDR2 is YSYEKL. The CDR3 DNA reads TGCGCCAGCAGCGCTCATCGGGGACAGCGTAATGAAAAACCGTTTTTT. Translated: CASSAHRGQRNEKPFF.

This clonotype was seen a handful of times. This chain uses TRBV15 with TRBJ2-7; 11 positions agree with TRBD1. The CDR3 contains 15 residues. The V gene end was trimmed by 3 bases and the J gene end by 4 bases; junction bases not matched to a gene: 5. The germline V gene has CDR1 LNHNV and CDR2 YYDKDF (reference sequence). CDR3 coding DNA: TGTGCCACCAGCAGGTCCGGGACAGGGGGGTACGAGCAGTACTTC. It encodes CATSRSGTGGYEQYF.

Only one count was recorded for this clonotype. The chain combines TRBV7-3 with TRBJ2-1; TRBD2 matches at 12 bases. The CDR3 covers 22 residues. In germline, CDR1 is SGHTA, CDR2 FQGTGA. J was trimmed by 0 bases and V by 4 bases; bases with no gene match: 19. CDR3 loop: CASSSARDGGLAGGPSYNEQFF. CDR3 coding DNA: TGTGCCAGCAGCTCCGCCCGGGACGGGGGGCTAGCGGGAGGGCCCTCCTACAATGAGCAGTTCTTC.

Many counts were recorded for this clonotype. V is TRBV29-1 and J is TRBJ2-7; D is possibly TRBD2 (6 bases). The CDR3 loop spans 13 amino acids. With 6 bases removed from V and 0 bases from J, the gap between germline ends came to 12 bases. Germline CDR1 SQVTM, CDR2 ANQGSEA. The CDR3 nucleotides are TGCAGCGTGCGGGACGCCCGCTCCTACGAGCAGTACTTC. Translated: CSVRDARSYEQYF.

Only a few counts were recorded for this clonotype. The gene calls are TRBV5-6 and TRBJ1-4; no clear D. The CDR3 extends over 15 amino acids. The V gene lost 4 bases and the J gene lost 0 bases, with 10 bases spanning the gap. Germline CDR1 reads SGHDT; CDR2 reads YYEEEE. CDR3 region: CASSTTVATNEKLFF. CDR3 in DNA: TGTGCCAGCAGCACCACAGTTGCAACTAATGAAAAACTGTTTTTT.

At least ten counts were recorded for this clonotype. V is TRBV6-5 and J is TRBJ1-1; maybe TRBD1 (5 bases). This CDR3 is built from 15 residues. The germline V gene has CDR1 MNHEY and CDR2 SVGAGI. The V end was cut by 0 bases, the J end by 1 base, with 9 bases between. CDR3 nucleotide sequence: TGTGCCAGCAGTTACTCGTTTCAGGGGAACACTGAAGCTTTCTTT. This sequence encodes CASSYSFQGNTEAFF.

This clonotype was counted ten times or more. In DNA form, the CDR3 reads TGCAGTGCTAGAGATGGGACAGGATTACTAGCGGGTAGCTCCTACAATGAGCAGTTCTTC. This codes for CSARDGTGLLAGSSYNEQFF. The genes are TRBV20-1 and TRBJ2-1, with D possibly TRBD2 on 9 matching bases. Trimming removed 0 bases from V and 0 bases from J, with 24 bases in between. Germline CDR1 reads DFQATT; CDR2 reads SNEGSKA (reference sequence). The CDR3 is 20 amino acids.

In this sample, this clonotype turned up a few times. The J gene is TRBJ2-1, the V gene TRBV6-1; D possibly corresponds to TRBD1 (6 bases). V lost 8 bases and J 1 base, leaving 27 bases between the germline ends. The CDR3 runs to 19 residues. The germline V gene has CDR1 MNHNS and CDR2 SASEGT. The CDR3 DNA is TGTGCCAGCTTCGGGTTCGGACCAATAAAAAGGGGGTCCTACAATGAGCAGTTCTTC. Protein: CASFGFGPIKRGSYNEQFF.

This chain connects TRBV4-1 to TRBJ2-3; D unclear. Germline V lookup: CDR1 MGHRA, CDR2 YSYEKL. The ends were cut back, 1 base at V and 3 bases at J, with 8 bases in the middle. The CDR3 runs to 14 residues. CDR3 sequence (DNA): TGCGCCAGCAGCCAAGGGATGGGGACAGATACGCAGTATTTT. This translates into CASSQGMGTDTQYF.

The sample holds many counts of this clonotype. In DNA, the CDR3 is TGTGCCAGCAGCTTAGGATCCAGGGCCGAGCAGTACTTC. Its translation is CASSLGSRAEQYF. The rearrangement uses TRBV7-9 and TRBJ2-7, with D possibly being TRBD1 (5 bases). V lost 1 base and J 6 bases, leaving 10 bases between the germline ends. The germline CDR1 and CDR2 sequences are SEHNR and FQNEAQ (reference sequence). This CDR3 has 13 amino acids.

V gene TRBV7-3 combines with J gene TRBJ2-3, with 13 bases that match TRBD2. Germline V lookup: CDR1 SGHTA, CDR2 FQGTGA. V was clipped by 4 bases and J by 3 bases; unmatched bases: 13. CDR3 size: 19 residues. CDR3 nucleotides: TGTGCCAGCAGCTCGCAAGGCAGGACTAGCGGGAGTGTAACAGATACGCAGTATTTT. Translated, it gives CASSSQGRTSGSVTDTQYF.

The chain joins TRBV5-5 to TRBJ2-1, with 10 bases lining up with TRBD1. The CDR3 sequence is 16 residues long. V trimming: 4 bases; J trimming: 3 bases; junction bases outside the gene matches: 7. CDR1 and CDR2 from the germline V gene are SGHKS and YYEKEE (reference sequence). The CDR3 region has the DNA TGTGCCAGCAGCCCTTCCCGGGACAGGGGCTACAATGAGCAGTTCTTC. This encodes CASSPSRDRGYNEQFF.

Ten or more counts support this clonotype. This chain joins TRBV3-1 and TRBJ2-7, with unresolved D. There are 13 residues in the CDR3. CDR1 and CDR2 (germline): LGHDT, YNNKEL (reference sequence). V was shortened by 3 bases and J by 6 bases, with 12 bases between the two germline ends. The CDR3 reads CASSHFYSGEQYF. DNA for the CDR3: TGTGCCAGCAGCCACTTTTACTCAGGCGAGCAGTACTTC.

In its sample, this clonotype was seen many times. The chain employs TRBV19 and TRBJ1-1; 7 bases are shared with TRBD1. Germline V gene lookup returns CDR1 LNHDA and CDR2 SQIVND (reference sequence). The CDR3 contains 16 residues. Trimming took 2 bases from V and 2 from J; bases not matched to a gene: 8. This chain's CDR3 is CASSIQRGLLNTEAFF. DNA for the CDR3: TGTGCCAGTAGTATACAGAGGGGGCTACTAAACACTGAAGCTTTCTTT.

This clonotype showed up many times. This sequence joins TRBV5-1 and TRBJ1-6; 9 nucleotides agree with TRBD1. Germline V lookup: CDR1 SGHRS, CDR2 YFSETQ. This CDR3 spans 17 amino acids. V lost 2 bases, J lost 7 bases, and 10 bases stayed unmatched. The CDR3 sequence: CASSFGTGSEGNSPLHF. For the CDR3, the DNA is TGCGCCAGCAGCTTCGGGACAGGGAGCGAAGGGAATTCACCCCTCCACTTT. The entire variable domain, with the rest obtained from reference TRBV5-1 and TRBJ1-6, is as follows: KAGVTQTPRYLIKTRGQQVTLSCSPISGHRSVSWYQQTPGQGLQFLFEYFSETQRNKGNFPGRFSGRQFSNSRSEMNVSTLELGDSALYLCASSFGTGSEGNSPLHFGNGTRLTVT.

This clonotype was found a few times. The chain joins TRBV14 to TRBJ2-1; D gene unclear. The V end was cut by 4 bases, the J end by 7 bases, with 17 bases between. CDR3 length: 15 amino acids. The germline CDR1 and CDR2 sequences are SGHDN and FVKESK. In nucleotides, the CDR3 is TGTGCCAGCAGCCCCATCACCAGTAGAAGTAATGAGCAGTTCTTC. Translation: CASSPITSRSNEQFF.

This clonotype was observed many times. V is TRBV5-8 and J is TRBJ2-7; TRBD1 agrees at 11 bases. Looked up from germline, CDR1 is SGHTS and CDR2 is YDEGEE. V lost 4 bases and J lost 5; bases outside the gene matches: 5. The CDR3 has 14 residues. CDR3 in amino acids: CASSPDRGRDEQYF. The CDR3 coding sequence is TGTGCCAGCAGCCCGGACAGGGGGCGAGACGAGCAGTACTTC.

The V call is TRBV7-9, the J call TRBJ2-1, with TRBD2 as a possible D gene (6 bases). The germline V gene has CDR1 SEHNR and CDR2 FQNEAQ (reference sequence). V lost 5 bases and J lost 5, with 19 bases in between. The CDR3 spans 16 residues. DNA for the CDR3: TGTGCCAGCAGCCCCCCCCGCACTAGCAGCGACAATGAGCAGTTCTTC. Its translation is CASSPPRTSSDNEQFF.

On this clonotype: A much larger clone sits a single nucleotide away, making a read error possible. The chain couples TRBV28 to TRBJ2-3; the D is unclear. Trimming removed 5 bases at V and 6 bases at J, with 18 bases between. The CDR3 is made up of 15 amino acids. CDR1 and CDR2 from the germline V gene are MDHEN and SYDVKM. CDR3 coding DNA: TGTGCCAGCAGTGATTCCCCTGATTGGAAGGATACGCAGTATTTT. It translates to CASSDSPDWKDTQYF.